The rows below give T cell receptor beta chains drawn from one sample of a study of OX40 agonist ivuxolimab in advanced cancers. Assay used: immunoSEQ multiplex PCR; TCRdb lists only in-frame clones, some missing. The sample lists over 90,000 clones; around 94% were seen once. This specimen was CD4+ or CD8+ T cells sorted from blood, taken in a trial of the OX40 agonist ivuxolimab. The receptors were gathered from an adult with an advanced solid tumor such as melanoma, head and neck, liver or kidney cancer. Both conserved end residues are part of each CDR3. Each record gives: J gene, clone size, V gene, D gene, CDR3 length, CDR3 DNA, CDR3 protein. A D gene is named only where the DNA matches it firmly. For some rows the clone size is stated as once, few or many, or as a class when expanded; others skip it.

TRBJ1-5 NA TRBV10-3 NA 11 TGTGCCATCAGTCTTGATCAGCCCCAGCATTTT CAISLDQPQHF
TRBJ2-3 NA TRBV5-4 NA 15 TGTGCCACCCCGGGCGGAGGTGACGTAGGAAATACGCAGTATTTT CATPGGGDVGNTQYF
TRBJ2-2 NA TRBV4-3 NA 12 TGCGCCAGCAGGCAGTACACCGGGGAGCTGTTTTTT CASRQYTGELFF
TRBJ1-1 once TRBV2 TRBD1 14 TGTGCCAGCAGTCCGGGACAGGGGAACACTGAAGCTTTCTTT CASSPGQGNTEAFF
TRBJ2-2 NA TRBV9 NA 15 TGTGCCAGCAGCGTAGGCCAGTTCGGCACCGGGGAGCTGTTTTTT CASSVGQFGTGELFF
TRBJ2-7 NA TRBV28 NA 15 TGTGCCAGCATCAGCCCCAGGGAATATTCCTACGAGCAGTACTTC CASISPREYSYEQYF
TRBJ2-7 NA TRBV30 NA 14 TGTGCCTGGAGTGTACCCCGCGTCCCCTACGAGCAGTACTTC CAWSVPRVPYEQYF
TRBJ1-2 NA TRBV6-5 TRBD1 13 TGTGCCAGCAGTCCCCCTGGGACAGAAGGCTACACCTTC CASSPPGTEGYTF
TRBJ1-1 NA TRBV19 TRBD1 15 TGTGCCAGTAGTATGGGGGGACAGGCGAACACTGAAGCTTTCTTT CASSMGGQANTEAFF
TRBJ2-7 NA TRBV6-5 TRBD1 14 TGTGCCAGCAGGAGGGGGACAGGGAGTTACGAGCAGTACTTC CASRRGTGSYEQYF
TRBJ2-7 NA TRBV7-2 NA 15 TGTGCCAGCAGCTTAGCTGTCTCGACACTCTACGAGCAGTACTTC CASSLAVSTLYEQYF
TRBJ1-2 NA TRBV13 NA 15 TGTGCCAGCAGCTTATTTCGGGCAATAACCTATGGCTACACCTTC CASSLFRAITYGYTF
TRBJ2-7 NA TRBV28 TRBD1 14 TGTGCCAGCAGTCAACCGGGACAGGGATACGAGCAGTACTTC CASSQPGQGYEQYF
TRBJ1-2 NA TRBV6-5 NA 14 TGTGCCAGCAGTTACCAGGACAGTACATATGGCTACACCTTC CASSYQDSTYGYTF
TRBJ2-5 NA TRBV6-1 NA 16 TGTGCCAGCAGTGGCCTCATTGACGGGGGTGGAGAGACCCAGTACTTC CASSGLIDGGGETQYF
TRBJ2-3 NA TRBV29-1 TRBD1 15 TGCAGCGTTGACCAAGGGGGACAGAGCACAGATACGCAGTATTTT CSVDQGGQSTDTQYF
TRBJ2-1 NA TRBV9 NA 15 TGTGCCAGCAGCGTAGGAGGGACCTCCTACAATGAGCAGTTCTTC CASSVGGTSYNEQFF
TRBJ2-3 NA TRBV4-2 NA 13 TGTGCCAGCAGCCAAGATGAAGGAGGTACGCAGTATTTT CASSQDEGGTQYF
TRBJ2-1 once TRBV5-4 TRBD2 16 TGTGCCAGCAGCTTGGGACTAGCGGCCTTCGGAGGTGAGCAGTTCTTC CASSLGLAAFGGEQFF
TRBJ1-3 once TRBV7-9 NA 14 TGTGCCAGCAGCTTAGTAAGCTCTGGAAACACCATATATTTT CASSLVSSGNTIYF
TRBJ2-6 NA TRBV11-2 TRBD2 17 TGTGCCAGCAGCTTACTAGCGGGAGGTACCGGGGCCAACGTCCTGACTTTC CASSLLAGGTGANVLTF
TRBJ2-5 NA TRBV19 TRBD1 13 TGTGCCAGTACCTGGACAGGCCAAGAGACCCAGTACTTC CASTWTGQETQYF
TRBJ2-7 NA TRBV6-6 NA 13 TGTGCCAGCAGTTACCCAAATCAGTACGAGCAGTACTTC CASSYPNQYEQYF
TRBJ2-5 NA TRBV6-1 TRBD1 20 TGTGCCAGCAGTGGGCCGGGACAGGGGGCGCGTTTGGCGTTGTTGTGGACCCAGTACTTC CASSGPGQGARLALLWTQYF
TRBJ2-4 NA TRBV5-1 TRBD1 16 TGCGCCAGCAGCGATGGGAGACGGGACAGCCCGAGCATTCAGTACTTC CASSDGRRDSPSIQYF
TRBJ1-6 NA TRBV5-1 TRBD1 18 TGCGCCAGCAGCTTGGCGGGGACAGACAGCTCCTATAATTCACCCCTCCACTTT CASSLAGTDSSYNSPLHF
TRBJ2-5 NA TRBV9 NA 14 TGTGCCAGCAGCGTAGCCCCATTCCAAGAGACCCAGTACTTC CASSVAPFQETQYF
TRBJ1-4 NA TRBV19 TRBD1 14 TGTGCCAGTACGAGGGACAGGGTGAATGAAAAACTGTTTTTT CASTRDRVNEKLFF
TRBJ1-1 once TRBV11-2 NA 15 TGTGCCAGCAGGACCCTATCCGGGCCTACAGATGAAGCTTTCTTT CASRTLSGPTDEAFF
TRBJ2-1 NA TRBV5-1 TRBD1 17 TGCGCCAGCAGCTTCGAACCCGGGACAGGACAGCGAAATGAGCAGTTCTTC CASSFEPGTGQRNEQFF
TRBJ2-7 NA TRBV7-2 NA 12 TGTGCCAGCAGCTTAGGAGTCTACGAGCAGTACTTC CASSLGVYEQYF
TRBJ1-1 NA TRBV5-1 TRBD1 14 TGCGCCAGCAGCTACCCAGACAGGGACACTGAAGCTTTCTTT CASSYPDRDTEAFF
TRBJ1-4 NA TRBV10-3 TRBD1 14 TGTGCCATCAGTCCGGGACAGGGTAATGAAAAACTGTTTTTT CAISPGQGNEKLFF
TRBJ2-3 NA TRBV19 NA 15 TGTGCCAGTAGTATGGCCATCCAAGGCCCAGATACGCAGTATTTT CASSMAIQGPDTQYF
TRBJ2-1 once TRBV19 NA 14 TGTGCCAGTAGTATGACGGGGGTAAGGAATGAGCAGTTCTTC CASSMTGVRNEQFF
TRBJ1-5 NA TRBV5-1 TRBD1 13 TGCGCCAGCAGCTTGACAGGGGATCAGCCCCAGCATTTT CASSLTGDQPQHF
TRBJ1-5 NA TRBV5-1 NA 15 TGCGCCAGCAGCTTTCAAGGGGCTCGGGATCAGCCCCAGCATTTT CASSFQGARDQPQHF
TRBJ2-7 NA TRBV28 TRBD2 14 TGTGCCAGCATCCAACTGGGGGGGGCCTACGAGCAGTACTTC CASIQLGGAYEQYF
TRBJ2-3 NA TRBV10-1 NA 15 TGCGCCAGCAGTGACCCAGGGAAGAGCGCAGATACGCAGTATTTT CASSDPGKSADTQYF
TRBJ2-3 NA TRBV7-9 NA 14 TGTGCCAGCACCCCTCAGGCTATCACAGATACGCAGTATTTT CASTPQAITDTQYF
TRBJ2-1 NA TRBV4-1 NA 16 TGCGCCAGCAGCCAGATATCGATAGCGGTGGACAATGAGCAGTTCTTC CASSQISIAVDNEQFF
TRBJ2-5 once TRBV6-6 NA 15 TGTGCCAGCAGTTCAGGCCCTGGGGGGCAAGAGACCCAGTACTTC CASSSGPGGQETQYF
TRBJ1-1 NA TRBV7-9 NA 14 TGTGCCAGCAGCCCGCCCACGGGGAACACTGAAGCTTTCTTT CASSPPTGNTEAFF
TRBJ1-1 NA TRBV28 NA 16 TGTGCCAGCCCCCCGGGGGTGGGAGAGATGAACACTGAAGCTTTCTTT CASPPGVGEMNTEAFF
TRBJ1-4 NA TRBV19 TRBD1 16 TGTGCCAGTAGTATCTGGCAACCAGGGGGAAATGAAAAACTGTTTTTT CASSIWQPGGNEKLFF
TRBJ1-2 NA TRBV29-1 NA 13 TGCAGCGTTGAAGCCGCGTTGGGATATGGCTACACCTTC CSVEAALGYGYTF
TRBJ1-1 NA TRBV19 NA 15 TGTGCCAGTAGCCGGCACAGCGCCTGGAACACTGAAGCTTTCTTT CASSRHSAWNTEAFF
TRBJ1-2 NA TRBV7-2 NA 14 TGTGCCAGCAGCTTGACGACAGAAAACTATGGCTACACCTTC CASSLTTENYGYTF
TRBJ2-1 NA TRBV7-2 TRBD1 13 TGTGCCAGCAGCTCGGGACAGGGGAATGAGCAGTTCTTC CASSSGQGNEQFF
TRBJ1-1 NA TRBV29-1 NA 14 TGCAGCGTTGACGTTTCGGGGGCGCGGACTGAAGCTTTCTTT CSVDVSGARTEAFF
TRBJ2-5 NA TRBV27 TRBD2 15 TGTGCCAGCAGTTTATGGCGGGGGGCGGGGGAGACCCAGTACTTC CASSLWRGAGETQYF
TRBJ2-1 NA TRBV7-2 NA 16 TGTGCCAGCAGCTTAGTCTCCGGAGGATTTTACAATGAGCAGTTCTTC CASSLVSGGFYNEQFF
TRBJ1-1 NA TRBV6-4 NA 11 TGTGCCAGCAGTGTGAGGGGGGAAGCTTTCTTT CASSVRGEAFF
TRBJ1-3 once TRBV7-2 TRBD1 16 TGTGCCAGCAGCCCCGGACAGGGGGCGTCTGGAAACACCATATATTTT CASSPGQGASGNTIYF
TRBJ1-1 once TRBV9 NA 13 TGTGCCAGCAGCGCGACAGGAGCGACTGAAGCTTTCTTT CASSATGATEAFF